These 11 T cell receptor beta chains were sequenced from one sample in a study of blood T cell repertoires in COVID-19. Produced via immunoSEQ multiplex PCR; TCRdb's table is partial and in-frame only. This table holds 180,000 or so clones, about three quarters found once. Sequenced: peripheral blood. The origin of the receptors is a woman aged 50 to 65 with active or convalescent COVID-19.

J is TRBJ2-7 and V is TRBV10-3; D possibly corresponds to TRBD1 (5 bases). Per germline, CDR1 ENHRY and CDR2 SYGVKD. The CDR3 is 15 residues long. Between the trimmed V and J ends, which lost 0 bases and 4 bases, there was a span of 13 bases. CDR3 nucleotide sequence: TGTGCCATCAGTGAGTCGATCGGACATGGGTACGAGCAGTACTTC. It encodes CAISESIGHGYEQYF.

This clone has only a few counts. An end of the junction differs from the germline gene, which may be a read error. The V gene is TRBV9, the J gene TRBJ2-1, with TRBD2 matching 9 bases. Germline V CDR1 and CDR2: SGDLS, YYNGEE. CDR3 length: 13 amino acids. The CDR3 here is CASSASTSGTHVF. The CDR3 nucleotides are TGTGCCAGCAGCGCCTCGACTAGCGGAACCCACGTCTTC.

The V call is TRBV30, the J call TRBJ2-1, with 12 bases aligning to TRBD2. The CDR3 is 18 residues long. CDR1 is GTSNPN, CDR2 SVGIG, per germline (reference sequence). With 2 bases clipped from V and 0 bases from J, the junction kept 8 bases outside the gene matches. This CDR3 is CAWSPLGTSGYSYNEQFF. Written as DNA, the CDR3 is TGTGCCTGGAGTCCCCTTGGGACTAGCGGGTACTCCTACAATGAGCAGTTCTTC.

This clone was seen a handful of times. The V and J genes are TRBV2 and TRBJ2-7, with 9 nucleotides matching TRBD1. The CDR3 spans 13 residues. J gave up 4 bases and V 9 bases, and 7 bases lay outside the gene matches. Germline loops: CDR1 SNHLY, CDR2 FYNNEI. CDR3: CARGQGPNYEQYF. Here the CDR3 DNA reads TGTGCCAGGGGACAGGGTCCTAATTACGAGCAGTACTTC.

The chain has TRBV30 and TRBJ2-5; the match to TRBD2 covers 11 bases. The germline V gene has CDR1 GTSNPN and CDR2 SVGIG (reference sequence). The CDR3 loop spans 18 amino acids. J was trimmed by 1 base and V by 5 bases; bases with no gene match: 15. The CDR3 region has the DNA TGTGCCTGGGCCCATCATAGCGGGGGGGCGTTCCGCCAAGAGACCCAGTACTTC. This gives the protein CAWAHHSGGAFRQETQYF.

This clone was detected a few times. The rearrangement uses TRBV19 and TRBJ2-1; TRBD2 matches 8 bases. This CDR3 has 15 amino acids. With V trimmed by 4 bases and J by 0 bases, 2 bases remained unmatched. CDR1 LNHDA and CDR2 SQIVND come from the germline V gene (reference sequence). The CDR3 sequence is CASSKLAVSYNEQFF. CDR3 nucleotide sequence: TGTGCCAGTAGTAAACTAGCGGTCTCCTACAATGAGCAGTTCTTC.

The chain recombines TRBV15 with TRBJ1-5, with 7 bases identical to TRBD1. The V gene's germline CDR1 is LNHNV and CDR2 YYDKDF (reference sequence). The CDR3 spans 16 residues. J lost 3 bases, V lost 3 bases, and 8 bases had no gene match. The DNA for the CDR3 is TGTGCCACCAGCAGCCCCGGGACAGTAGACAATCAGCCCCAGCATTTT. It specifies CATSSPGTVDNQPQHF.

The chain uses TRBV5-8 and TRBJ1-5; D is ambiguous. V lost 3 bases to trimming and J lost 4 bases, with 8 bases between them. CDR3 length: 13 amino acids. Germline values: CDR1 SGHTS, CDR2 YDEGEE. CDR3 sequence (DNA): TGTGCCAGCAGCTCCGACTTAAATCAGCCCCAGCATTTT. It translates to CASSSDLNQPQHF.

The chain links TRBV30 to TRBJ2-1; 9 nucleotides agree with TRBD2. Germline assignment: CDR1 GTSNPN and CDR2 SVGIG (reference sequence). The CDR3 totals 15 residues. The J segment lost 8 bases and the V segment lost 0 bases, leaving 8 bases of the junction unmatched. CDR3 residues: CAWSVTRGRVHEQFF. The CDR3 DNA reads TGTGCCTGGAGTGTAACCCGCGGGAGGGTCCATGAGCAGTTCTTC. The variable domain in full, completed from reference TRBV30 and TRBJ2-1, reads SQTIHQWPATLVQPVGSPLSLECTVEGTSNPNLYWYRQAAGRGLQLLFYSVGIGQISSEVPQNLSASRPQDRQFILSSKKLLLSDSGFYLCAWSVTRGRVHEQFFGPGTRLTVL.

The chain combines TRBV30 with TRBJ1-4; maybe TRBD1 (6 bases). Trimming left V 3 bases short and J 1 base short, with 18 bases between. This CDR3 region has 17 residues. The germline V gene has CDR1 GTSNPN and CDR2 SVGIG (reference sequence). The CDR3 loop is CAWSPGGAPRTNEKLFF. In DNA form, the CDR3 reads TGTGCCTGGAGCCCCGGGGGGGCGCCGCGAACTAATGAAAAACTGTTTTTT.

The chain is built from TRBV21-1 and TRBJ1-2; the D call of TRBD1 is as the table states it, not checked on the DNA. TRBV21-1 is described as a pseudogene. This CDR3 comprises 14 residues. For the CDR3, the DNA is TGTGCCAGCAGCAAGGGGGACAGGGGATATGGCTACACCTTC. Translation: CASSKGDRGYGYTF.